This T cell receptor beta chain was observed in a study of graft-versus-host responses after intestinal transplantation. General study results and limits: Early post-transplant HvG declines showed an association with peak circulating GvH clone levels. Present in recipient marrow, GvH clones included some that appeared first in ileum or blood.

Measured with immunoSEQ multiplex PCR; TCRdb has only the in-frame clones, and not every one. The sample comprises about 110,000 clones, 87% of which are singletons, and less than 0.8% rests with the top ten. Points on this clone: Its antigen is currently unknown.

The V end was cut by 5 bases, the J end by 6 bases, with 10 bases between. Germline-derived CDR1 and CDR2 are SGHAT and FQNNGV. The CDR3 loop spans 12 amino acids. This TCR was recovered from a human donor who was the organ donor for an intestinal transplant. Source: unstimulated CD4+ T cells sorted from spleen or lymph node cells, taken before transplant. The rearrangement joins TRBV11-2 to TRBJ2-5; D may match TRBD1 or TRBD2 (5 bases each). The CDR3 sequence: CASSPREKTQYF. In DNA, the CDR3 is TGTGCCAGCAGCCCCAGGGAGAAGACCCAGTACTTC.